Detailed here is one T cell receptor (beta chain). Its specificity is unknown. Method: immunoSEQ multiplex PCR; TCRdb's copy keeps in-frame clones and lacks some. The sample consists of roughly 83,000 clones, 65% to 90% of them appearing once. These data come from a study of glioma-infiltrating T cells after dendritic cell vaccination. Overall study findings and caveats: Higher TCR clonality did not directly relate to longer survival.

Specimen: blood, collected before dendritic cell vaccination. This receptor was obtained from a human donor with glioblastoma.

In nucleotides, the CDR3 is TGTGCCAGCAGCCCTCAAACAGGGCACCTTAACACTGAAGCTTTCTTT. This sequence encodes CASSPQTGHLNTEAFF. This rearrangement joins TRBV7-8 to TRBJ1-1; tentatively, D is TRBD1 (6 bases). Germline V gene data show CDR1 as SGHVS and CDR2 as FQNEAQ. V lost 5 bases and J 2 bases, leaving 18 bases between the germline ends. CDR3 length: 16 amino acids.